Presented here are 3 T cell receptor beta chains from one specimen sequenced in a study of T cells in Graves' hyperthyroidism and ophthalmopathy. RNA transcripts gave rise to amplified TCR beta CDR3 regions. The HTBI primer set served for first-round RT-PCR of the TCR CDR3. TCRdb called the multiplex PCR reads again in MiXCR, with one record for every CDR3 protein. The repertoire holds hundreds of thousands of distinct CDR3 sequences, about a fifth seen once, with about 4% in the top ten. The sample taken for sequencing was blood. Receptors originate from a woman younger than 35 with Graves' hyperthyroidism.

This sequence joins TRBV6-1 and TRBJ2-7; 9 bases fit TRBD1. The CDR3 has 16 amino acids. With V trimmed by 7 bases and J by 4 bases, 14 bases remained unmatched. CDR1 is MNHNS, CDR2 SASEGT, per germline. The DNA for the CDR3 is TGTGCCAGCATTCGGGGACAGGGAAGTACTTTGTACGAGCAGTACTTC. Its protein is CASIRGQGSTLYEQYF.

This clonotype was detected ten times or more. The chain joins TRBV18 to TRBJ1-1; possibly TRBD1 for D (6 bases). Between the trimmed V and J ends, which lost 3 bases and 2 bases, there was a span of 10 bases. The CDR3 sequence is 14 residues long. Germline CDR1 and CDR2: KGHSH and LQKENI. CDR3 in amino acids: CASSPFRGNTEAFF. DNA of the CDR3: TGTGCCAGCTCACCTTTCAGGGGTAACACTGAAGCTTTCTTT.

This clonotype was counted between two and nine times. The junction departs from the called germline gene at one end, perhaps through a read error. The chain links TRBV9 to TRBJ2-5; 15 nucleotides align to TRBD2. The CDR3 loop spans 17 amino acids. Germline V gene data show CDR1 as SGDLS and CDR2 as YYNGEE. The CDR3 DNA reads TGTGCCAGCAGCGGGGGGACTAGCGGGGGGCTACAAGAGACCAAGTACTTC. It specifies CASSGGTSGGLQETKYF.